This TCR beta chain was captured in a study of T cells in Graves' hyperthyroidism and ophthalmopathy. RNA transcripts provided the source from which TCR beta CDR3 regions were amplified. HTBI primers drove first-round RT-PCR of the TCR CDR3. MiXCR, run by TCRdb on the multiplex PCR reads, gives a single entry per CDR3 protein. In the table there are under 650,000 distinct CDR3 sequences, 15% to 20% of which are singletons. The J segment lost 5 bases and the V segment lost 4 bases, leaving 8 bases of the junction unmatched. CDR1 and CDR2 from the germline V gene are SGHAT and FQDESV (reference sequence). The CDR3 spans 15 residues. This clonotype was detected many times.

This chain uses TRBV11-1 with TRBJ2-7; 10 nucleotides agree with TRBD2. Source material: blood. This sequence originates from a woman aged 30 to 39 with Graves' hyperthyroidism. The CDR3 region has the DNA TGTGCCAGCAGCTACCGAGCGGGAGGGCGCAACGAGCAGTACTTC. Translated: CASSYRAGGRNEQYF. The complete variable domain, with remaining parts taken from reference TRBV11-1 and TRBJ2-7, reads EAEVAQSPRYKITEKSQAVAFWCDPISGHATLYWYRQILGQGPELLVQFQDESVVDDSQLPKDRFSAERLKGVDSTLKIQPAELGDSAMYLCASSYRAGGRNEQYFGPGTRLTVT.